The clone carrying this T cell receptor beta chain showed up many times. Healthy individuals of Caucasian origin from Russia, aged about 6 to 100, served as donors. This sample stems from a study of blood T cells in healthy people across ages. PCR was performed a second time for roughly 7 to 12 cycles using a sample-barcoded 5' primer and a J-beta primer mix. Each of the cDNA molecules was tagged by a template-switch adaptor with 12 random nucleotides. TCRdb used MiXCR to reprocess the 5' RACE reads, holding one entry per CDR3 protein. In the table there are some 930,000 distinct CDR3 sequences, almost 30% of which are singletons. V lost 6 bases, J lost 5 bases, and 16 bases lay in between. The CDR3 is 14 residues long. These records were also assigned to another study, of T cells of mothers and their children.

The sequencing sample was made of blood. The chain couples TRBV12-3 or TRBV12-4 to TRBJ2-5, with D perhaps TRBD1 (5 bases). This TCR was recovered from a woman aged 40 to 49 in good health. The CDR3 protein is CASSPGNSGETQYF. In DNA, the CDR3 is TGTGCCAGCAGCCCAGGGAACTCCGGGGAGACCCAGTACTTC.